The entry below gives a single TCR beta chain sequence along with its context. CDR1 and CDR2 (germline): SGHRS, YFSETQ. This CDR3 comprises 15 residues. Trimming took 5 bases from V and 5 from J, leaving 16 bases between them. Profiled with immunoSEQ multiplex PCR; TCRdb holds only in-frame clones, not every one. The sample has fewer than 250,000 clones; about 90% are singletons. These data belong to a study of blood T cell repertoires in COVID-19. Study-level information: PBMCs, B-cell-depleted T cells, or T cells provided the cDNA or gDNA that made up the material.

The specimen sequenced was peripheral blood. This TCR was recovered from a young man with acute or convalescent COVID-19. The rearrangement links TRBV5-1 to TRBJ2-2; weak D call: TRBD1 (5 bases). The CDR3 is CASSQWQGTTGELFF. CDR3 bases: TGCGCCAGCAGTCAATGGCAGGGAACGACCGGGGAGCTGTTTTTT.